The sequence of this TCR beta chain was determined in a study of early T cells in non-severe SARS-CoV-2 infection. Study at large: The authors sequenced bulk RNA from unsorted whole blood, leaving chains unpaired. General study results and limits: Matching against VDJdb likely underestimated virus-specific expansions, favoring anti-spike CD8.

Attached unique molecular identifiers marked individual cDNA molecules. TCRdb analysed the 5' RACE reads with MiXCR anew, one entry per CDR3 protein. The sample has about 76,000 distinct CDR3 sequences; around 15% are singletons. About this clonotype itself: Its antigen remains unidentified.

V shed 0 bases and J shed 3 bases, with 6 bases lying between them. The CDR3 is 12 amino acids. Germline V gene sequence: CDR1 SQVTM, CDR2 ANQGSEA. The sequence came from an adult who was a healthcare worker with PCR-confirmed SARS-CoV-2 infection or an uninfected control (not recorded which). V usage is TRBV29-1 and J usage is TRBJ2-7, with D perhaps given as TRBD1 or TRBD2 (5 bases each). Sequenced: whole blood. The CDR3 nucleotides read TGCAGCGTTGAAGAGGGGGTCTACGAGCAGTACTTC. As protein: CSVEEGVYEQYF.